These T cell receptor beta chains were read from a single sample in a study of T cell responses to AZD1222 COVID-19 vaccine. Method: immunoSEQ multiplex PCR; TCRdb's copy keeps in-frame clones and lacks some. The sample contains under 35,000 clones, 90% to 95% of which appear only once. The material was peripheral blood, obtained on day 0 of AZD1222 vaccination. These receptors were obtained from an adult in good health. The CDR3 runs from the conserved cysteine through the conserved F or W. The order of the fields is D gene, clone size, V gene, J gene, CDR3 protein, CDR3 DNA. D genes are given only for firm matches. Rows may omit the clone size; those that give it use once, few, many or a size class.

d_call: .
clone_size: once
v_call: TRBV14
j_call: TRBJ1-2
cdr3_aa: CASRPSGQLNGYTF
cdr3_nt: TGTGCCAGCAGACCCTCAGGACAGTTGAATGGCTACACCTTC

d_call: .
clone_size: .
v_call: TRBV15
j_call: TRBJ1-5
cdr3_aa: CATSRDRWVRGRTVSNQPQHF
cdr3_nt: TGTGCCACCAGCAGAGATCGATGGGTCAGGGGTCGAACGGTAAGCAATCAGCCCCAGCATTTT

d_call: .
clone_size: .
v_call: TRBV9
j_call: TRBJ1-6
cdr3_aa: CASSVTGGRDSPLHF
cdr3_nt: TGTGCCAGCAGCGTTACAGGAGGCAGAGATTCACCCCTCCACTTT

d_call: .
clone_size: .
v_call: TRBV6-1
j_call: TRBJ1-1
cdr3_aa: CASSEDFWQSNTEAFF
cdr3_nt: TGTGCCAGCAGTGAAGATTTCTGGCAGTCGAACACTGAAGCTTTCTTT

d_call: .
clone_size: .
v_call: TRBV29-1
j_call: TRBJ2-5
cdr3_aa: CSVVEGQETQYF
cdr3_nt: TGCAGCGTTGTGGAAGGGCAAGAGACCCAGTACTTC

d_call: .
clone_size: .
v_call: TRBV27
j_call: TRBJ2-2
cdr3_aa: CASSLPGVTGELFF
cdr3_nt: TGTGCCAGCAGTTTGCCAGGGGTCACCGGGGAGCTGTTTTTT

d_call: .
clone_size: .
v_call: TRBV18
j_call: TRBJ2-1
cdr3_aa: CASSPTVTFENEQFF
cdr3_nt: TGTGCCAGCTCACCCACAGTGACCTTCGAAAATGAGCAGTTCTTC

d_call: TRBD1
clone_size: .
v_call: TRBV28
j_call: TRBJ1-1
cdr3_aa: CASSLFQGAPGAFF
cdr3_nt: TGTGCCAGCAGTTTATTTCAGGGGGCTCCGGGAGCTTTCTTT

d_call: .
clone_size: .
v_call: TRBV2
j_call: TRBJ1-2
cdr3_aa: CASTPGLANYGYTF
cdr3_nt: TGTGCCTCCACACCCGGCTTGGCTAACTATGGCTACACCTTC

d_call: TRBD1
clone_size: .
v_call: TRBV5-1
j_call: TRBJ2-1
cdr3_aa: CASSLGQGRNNEQFF
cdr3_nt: TGCGCCAGCAGCTTGGGACAGGGGCGTAACAATGAGCAGTTCTTC

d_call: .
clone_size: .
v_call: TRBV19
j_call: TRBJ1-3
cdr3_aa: CASSALTGISGNTIYF
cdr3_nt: TGTGCCAGTAGTGCCCTGACAGGAATCTCTGGAAACACCATATATTTT

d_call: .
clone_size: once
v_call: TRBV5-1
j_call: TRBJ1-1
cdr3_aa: CASSGTRNTEAFF
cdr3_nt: TGCGCCAGCAGCGGAACACGGAACACTGAAGCTTTCTTT

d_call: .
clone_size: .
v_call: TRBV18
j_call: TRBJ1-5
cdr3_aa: CASSPGISNQPQHF
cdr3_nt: TGTGCCAGCTCACCAGGGATCAGCAATCAGCCCCAGCATTTT

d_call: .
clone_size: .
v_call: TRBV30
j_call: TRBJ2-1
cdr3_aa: CAWSVPRVGLNEQFF
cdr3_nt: TGTGCCTGGAGTGTACCCCGGGTAGGACTAAATGAGCAGTTCTTC

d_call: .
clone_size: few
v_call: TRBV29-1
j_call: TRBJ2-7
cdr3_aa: CSVVGIYEQYF
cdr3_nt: TGCAGCGTGGTCGGAATCTACGAGCAGTACTTC

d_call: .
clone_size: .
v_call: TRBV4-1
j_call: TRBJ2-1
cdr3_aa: CASSQDLGFSYNEQFF
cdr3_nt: TGCGCCAGCAGCCAAGATCTCGGGTTTTCCTACAATGAGCAGTTCTTC

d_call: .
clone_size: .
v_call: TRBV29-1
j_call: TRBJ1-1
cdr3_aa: CSAETGGDTEAFF
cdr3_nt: TGCAGCGCCGAGACAGGCGGGGACACTGAAGCTTTCTTT

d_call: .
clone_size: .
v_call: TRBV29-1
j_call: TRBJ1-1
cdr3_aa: CSVDEGVNTEAFF
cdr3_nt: TGCAGCGTTGACGAGGGAGTGAACACTGAAGCTTTCTTT